This T cell receptor beta chain was found in a study of beta chain features in type 1 diabetes listed by TCRdb under 2018. A note on the overall study: Patients and healthy donors did not differ in mean age, gender distribution, total cell number or subset yield. In the study, TCRB repertoires of sorted circulating CD4+ T cell subsets from recently diagnosed type 1 diabetes patients were compared with those of matched healthy donors. Regulatory and stem cell-like memory subsets were obtained from only 8 patients and about eight healthy donors, while naive and central memory subsets were obtained from all 30 or so donors. A total of over 95,000,000 sorted cells were examined across all samples, and RNA yield correlated strongly with the number of cells per subset. The research as a whole found: HLA sub-analyses involved small numbers of individuals, so any influence of HLA type on TCRB rearrangement remained unresolved. PCR may preferentially amplify shorter templates, but because patient and control samples were amplified and corrected together, any resulting skew would affect both groups equally. Patients with type 1 diabetes made fewer insertions and deleted more nucleotides at VDJ recombination sites, implying thymic rearrangement abnormalities. In all four CD4+ subsets, TCRB CDR3 length was moderately but significantly shorter in type 1 diabetes patients. Sequencing cDNA rather than genomic DNA could over-represent highly expressing activated cells, although activation and CD3 levels did not differ between groups. The naive, central memory and regulatory TCRB repertoires appeared to resemble one another more closely among patients than among healthy donors.

Details on this clone: Its antigen specificity is not known. No per-base quality is available; no much larger clone lies one base away.

A single peripheral blood draw of approximately 100 mL on average was collected from each donor into heparinised tubes. Naive, central memory, regulatory and stem cell-like memory CD4+ T cells were sorted on a BD FACSAria II using a panel including CD45RO, CCR7, CD25, CD127, CD95 and CD27. Every sorted population had a purity above 98%. PBMCs were isolated immediately by Lymphoprep density gradient centrifugation and stained directly without culture. Samples were stained and sorted in pairs, with one healthy donor and one patient per experiment, so that batch effects were minimized. All of the isolated RNA was reverse transcribed with the High Capacity cDNA Reverse Transcription Kit, so expressed TCRB transcripts were sequenced. Deep immunoSEQ sequencing was applied to naive, central memory and regulatory T cell samples, giving an average of roughly 3.6 million total reads per sample. Sorted cells were lysed in RLT buffer, and RNA was extracted using DNase-treated RNeasy Micro or Mini kits according to cell number. Each cell subset was processed on its own to prevent cross-contamination, while patient and healthy donor samples were processed together. TCRB sequences were amplified from cDNA with the immunoSEQ multiplex PCR, producing 87-bp fragments spanning the CDR3 region. The amplicons were sequenced using the Illumina HiSeq platform. Turning to the authors' computational methods: PCR bias was computationally corrected using synthetic template baselines, reads within Hamming distance 2 were collapsed, and singletons that could not be merged were discarded. Reads were aligned against IMGT to assign V, D and J genes, CDR3 length and insertions or deletions at six rearrangement sites. Within each subset, clonotype counts were normalized to sorted cell number, and only after that were true diversity and Gini coefficients computed with the tcR R package. The overlap coefficient, calculated on TCRB nucleotide sequences, was used to measure repertoire sharing. Out-of-frame TCRB sequences from naive cells were analyzed to stand in for the pre-selection repertoire. The immuneACCESS repertoire file appears here via TCRdb, limited to in-frame rearrangements. These files lack a portion of the clones; in checked studies, under half of the deficit traces to unresolved V genes, and the cause of the others is not known. From that table come the V and J calls and clone size; the DNA was used to work out D and trimming. The sample has about 400,000 clones on record, around 12% of them singletons. 0.0095% to 0.011% of the sample rests with the top ten.

The receptor comes from a woman in her late teens or twenties with type 1 diabetes. Sequencing used naive CD4+ T cells from blood. In the paper's terms, the cell subset or site label means: true naive CD4+ T cells.

The sequence in DNA is TGTGCCAGCAGTTTTCGGGAGGGAGAGACCCAGTACTTC. Translated, this gives CASSFREGETQYF. The chain is encoded by TRBV2 joined to TRBJ2-5, with TRBD2 matching 8 junction bases. Trimming takes 5 bases off V and 4 bases off J; junction bases not matched to a gene: 3. Taken from cysteine to phenylalanine, the CDR3 has 13 residues. Solely the CDR3 DNA is kept, with 39 bases framed from the first base. CDR1 is given as SNHLY and CDR2 as FYNNEI, both from the germline V gene.